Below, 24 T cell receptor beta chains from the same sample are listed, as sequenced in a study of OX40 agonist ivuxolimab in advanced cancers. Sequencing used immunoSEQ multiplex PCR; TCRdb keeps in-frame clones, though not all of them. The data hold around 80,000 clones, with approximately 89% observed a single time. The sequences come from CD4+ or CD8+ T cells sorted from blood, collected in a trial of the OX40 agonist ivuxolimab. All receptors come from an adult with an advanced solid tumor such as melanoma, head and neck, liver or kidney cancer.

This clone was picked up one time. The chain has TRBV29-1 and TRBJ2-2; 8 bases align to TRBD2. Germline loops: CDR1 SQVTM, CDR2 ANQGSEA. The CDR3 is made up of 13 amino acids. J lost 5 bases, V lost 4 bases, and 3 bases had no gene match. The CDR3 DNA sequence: TGCAGCGTTGCCGGGACTAGTACCGGGGAGCTGTTTTTT. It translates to CSVAGTSTGELFF.

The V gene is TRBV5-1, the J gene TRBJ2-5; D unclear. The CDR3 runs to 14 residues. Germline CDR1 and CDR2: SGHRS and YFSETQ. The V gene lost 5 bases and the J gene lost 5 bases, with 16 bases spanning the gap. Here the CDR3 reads CASSLPRFTETQYF. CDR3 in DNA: TGCGCCAGCAGTCTCCCTAGATTTACCGAGACCCAGTACTTC.

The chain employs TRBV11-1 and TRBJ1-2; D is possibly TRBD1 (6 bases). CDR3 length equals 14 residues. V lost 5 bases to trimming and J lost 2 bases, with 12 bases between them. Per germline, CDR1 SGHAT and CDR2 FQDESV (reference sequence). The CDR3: CASSPGTGNYGYTF. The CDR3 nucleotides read TGTGCCAGCAGCCCGGGTACAGGGAACTATGGCTACACCTTC.

The CDR3, as DNA: TGTGCCAGCATGGGTGTGGTAGTGGCCAAAAACATTCAGTACTTC. Amino acid sequence: CASMGVVVAKNIQYF. V gene TRBV6-1 combines with J gene TRBJ2-4; no firm D call. Trimming pared 7 bases from V and 1 base from J, leaving 14 bases between. This CDR3 spans 15 amino acids. From germline, CDR1 is MNHNS and CDR2 SASEGT.

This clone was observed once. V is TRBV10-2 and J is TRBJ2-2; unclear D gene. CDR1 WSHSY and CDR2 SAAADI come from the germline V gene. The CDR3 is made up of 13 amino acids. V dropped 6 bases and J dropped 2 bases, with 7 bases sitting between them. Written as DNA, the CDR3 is TGCGCCAGCAGAACAGCAAACACCGGGGAGCTGTTTTTT. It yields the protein CASRTANTGELFF.

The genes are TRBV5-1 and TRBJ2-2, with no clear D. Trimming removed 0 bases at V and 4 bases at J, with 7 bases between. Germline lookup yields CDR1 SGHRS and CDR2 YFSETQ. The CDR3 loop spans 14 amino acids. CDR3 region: CASSLELGTGELFF. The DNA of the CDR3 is TGCGCCAGCAGCTTGGAGCTCGGCACCGGGGAGCTGTTTTTT.

The CDR3 sequence is CASSSSGSYTDTQYF. As DNA, the CDR3 is TGTGCCAGCAGCTCGAGCGGGAGTTACACAGATACGCAGTATTTT. The genes are TRBV7-2 and TRBJ2-3; 8 bases agree with TRBD2. The ends lost 4 bases at V and 2 bases at J; junction bases unmatched: 5. Germline V CDR1 and CDR2: SGHTA, FQGNSA. CDR3 length equals 15 residues.

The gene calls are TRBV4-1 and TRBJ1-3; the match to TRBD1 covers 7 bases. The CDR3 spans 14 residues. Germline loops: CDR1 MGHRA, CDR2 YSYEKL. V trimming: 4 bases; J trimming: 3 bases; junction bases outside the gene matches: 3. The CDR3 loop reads CASSPDRVGNTIYF. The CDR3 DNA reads TGCGCCAGCAGCCCTGACAGGGTTGGAAACACCATATATTTT.

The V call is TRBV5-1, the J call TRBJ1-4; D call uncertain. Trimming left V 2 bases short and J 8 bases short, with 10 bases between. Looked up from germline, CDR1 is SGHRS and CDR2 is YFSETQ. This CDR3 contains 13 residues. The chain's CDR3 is CASSLRVGEKLFF. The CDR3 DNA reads TGCGCCAGCAGCTTACGAGTTGGGGAAAAACTGTTTTTT.

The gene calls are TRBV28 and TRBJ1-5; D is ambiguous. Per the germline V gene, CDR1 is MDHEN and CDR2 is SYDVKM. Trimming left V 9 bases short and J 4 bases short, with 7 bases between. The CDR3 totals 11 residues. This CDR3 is CASGRNQPQHF. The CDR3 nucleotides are TGTGCCAGTGGACGAAATCAGCCCCAGCATTTT. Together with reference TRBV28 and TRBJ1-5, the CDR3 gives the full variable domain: DVKVTQSSRYLVKRTGEKVFLECVQDMDHENMFWYRQDPGLGLRLIYFSYDVKMKEKGDIPEGYSVSREKKERFSLILESASTNQTSMYLCASGRNQPQHFGDGTRLSIL.

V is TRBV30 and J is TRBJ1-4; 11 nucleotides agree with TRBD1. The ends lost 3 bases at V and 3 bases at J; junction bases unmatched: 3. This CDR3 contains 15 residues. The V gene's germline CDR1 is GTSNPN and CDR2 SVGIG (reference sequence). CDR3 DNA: TGTGCCTGGAGGGACAGGGGGCGAGCTAATGAAAAACTGTTTTTT. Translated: CAWRDRGRANEKLFF.

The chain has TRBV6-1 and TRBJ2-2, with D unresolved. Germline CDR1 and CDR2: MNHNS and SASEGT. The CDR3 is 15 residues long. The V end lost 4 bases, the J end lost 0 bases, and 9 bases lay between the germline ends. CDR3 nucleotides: TGTGCCAGCAGTGGGCCAGTGCCGAACACCGGGGAGCTGTTTTTT. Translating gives CASSGPVPNTGELFF.

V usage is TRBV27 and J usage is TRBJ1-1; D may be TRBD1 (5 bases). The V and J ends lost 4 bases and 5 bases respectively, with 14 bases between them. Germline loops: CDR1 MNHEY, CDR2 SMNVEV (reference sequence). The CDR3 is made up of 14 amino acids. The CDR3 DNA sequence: TGTGCCAGCAGTTGGGTAGGGAAGGGGACTGAAGCTTTCTTT. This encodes CASSWVGKGTEAFF.

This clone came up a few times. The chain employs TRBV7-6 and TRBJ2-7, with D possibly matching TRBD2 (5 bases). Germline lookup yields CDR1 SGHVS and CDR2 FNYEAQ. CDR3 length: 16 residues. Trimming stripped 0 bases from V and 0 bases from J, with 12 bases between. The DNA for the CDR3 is TGTGCCAGCAGCTTAGCGGCGGGTGGCGGCTCCTACGAGCAGTACTTC. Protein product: CASSLAAGGGSYEQYF.

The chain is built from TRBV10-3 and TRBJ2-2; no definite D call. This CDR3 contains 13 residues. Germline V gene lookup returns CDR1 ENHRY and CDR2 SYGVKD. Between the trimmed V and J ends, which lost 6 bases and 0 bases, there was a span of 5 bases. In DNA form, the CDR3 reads TGTGCCATCAGACAACCGAACACCGGGGAGCTGTTTTTT. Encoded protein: CAIRQPNTGELFF.

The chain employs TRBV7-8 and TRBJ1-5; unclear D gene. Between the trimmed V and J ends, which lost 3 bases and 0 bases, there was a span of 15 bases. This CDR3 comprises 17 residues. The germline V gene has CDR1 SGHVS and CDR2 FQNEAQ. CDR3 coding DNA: TGTGCCAGCAGCTTGCAGCGGACTCTGGATAGCAATCAGCCCCAGCATTTT. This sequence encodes CASSLQRTLDSNQPQHF. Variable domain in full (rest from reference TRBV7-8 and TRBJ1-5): GAGVSQSPRYKVAKRGQDVALRCDPISGHVSLFWYQQALGQGPEFLTYFQNEAQLDKSGLPSDRFFAERPEGSVSTLKIQRTQQEDSAVYLCASSLQRTLDSNQPQHFGDGTRLSIL.

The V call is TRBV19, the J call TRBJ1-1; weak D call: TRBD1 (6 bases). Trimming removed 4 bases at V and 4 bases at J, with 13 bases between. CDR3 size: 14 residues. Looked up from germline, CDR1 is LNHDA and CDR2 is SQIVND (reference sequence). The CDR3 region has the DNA TGTGCCAGTAGTACCGGGAGGGGGGCCACTGAAGCTTTCTTT. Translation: CASSTGRGATEAFF.

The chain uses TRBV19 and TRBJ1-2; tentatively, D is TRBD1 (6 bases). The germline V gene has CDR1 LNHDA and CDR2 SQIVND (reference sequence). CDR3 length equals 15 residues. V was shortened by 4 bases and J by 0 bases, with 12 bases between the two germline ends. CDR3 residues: CASSTTDSSNYGYTF. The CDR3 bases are TGTGCCAGTAGTACAACGGACAGTTCTAACTATGGCTACACCTTC.

The CDR3 loop reads CASSFGGSIAEQFF. As DNA, the CDR3 is TGTGCCAGCAGCTTCGGGGGTAGCATTGCTGAGCAGTTCTTC. The rearrangement uses TRBV13 and TRBJ2-1; TRBD2 is a possible D gene (6 bases). V was trimmed by 3 bases and J by 9 bases, leaving 15 bases between them. Germline-derived CDR1 and CDR2 are PRHDT and FYEKMQ (reference sequence). There are 14 residues in the CDR3.

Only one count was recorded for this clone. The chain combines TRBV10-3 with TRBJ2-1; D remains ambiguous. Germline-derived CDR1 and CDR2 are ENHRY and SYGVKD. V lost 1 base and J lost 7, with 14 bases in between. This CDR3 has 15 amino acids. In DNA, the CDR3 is TGTGCCATCAGTGAGTTAAGGTCCCTTGCTAATGAGCAGTTCTTC. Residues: CAISELRSLANEQFF.

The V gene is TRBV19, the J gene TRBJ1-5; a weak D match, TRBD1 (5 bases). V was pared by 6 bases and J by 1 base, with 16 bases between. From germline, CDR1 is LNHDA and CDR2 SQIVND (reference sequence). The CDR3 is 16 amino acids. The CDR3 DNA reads TGTGCCAGTAGGGGCAGCGGGCAGGGCAGCAATCAGCCCCAGCATTTT. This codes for CASRGSGQGSNQPQHF.

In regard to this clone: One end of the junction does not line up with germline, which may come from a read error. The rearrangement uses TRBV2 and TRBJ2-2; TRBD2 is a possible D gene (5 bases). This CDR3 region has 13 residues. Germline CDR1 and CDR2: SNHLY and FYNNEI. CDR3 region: CASTRLNTGELFF. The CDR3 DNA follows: TGCGCCAGCACTAGGCTAAACACCGGGGAGCTGTTTTTT.

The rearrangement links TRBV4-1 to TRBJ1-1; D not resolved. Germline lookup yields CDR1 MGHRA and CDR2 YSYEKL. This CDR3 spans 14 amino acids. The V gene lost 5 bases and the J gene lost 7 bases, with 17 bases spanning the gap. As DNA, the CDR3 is TGCGCCAGCAGCAACCGTCAGTATCCCGATGAAGCTTTCTTT. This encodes CASSNRQYPDEAFF.

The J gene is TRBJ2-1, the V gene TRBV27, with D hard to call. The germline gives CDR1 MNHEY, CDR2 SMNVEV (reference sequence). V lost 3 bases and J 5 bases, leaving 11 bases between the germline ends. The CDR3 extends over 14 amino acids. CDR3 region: CASSFSTINNEQFF. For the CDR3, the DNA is TGTGCCAGCAGTTTTAGCACGATAAACAATGAGCAGTTCTTC.